The 29 T cell receptor beta chains given below trace back to one sample, sequenced in a study of Ad26.COV2.S vaccination and SARS-CoV-2 variants. The protocol was immunoSEQ multiplex PCR, while the TCRdb copy is restricted to in-frame clones and leaves out a portion. Among roughly 350,000 clones listed, more than 75% were seen once. Treatment: around 19 received Ad26.COV2.S at low or high dose, single or two shots; about 5 received placebo; per-sample allocation not given. The samples were gathered on day 63 after the first injection of vaccine or placebo. Sequenced here: peripheral blood, sampled in a trial of Ad26.COV2.S vaccine versus placebo. The receptors were gathered from a person between 18 and 65 years old who received the Ad26.COV2.S COVID-19 vaccine or a placebo.

The CDR3 reads CASSWGDSYYNYGYTF. The CDR3 DNA reads TGCGCCAGCAGCTGGGGGGACAGTTATTACAACTATGGCTACACCTTC. The chain joins TRBV5-1 to TRBJ1-2; TRBD1 agrees at 7 bases. J gave up 2 bases and V 3 bases, and 10 bases lay outside the gene matches. The CDR3 has 16 residues. Per germline, CDR1 SGHRS and CDR2 YFSETQ.

The genes are TRBV3-1 (or the pseudogene TRBV3-2) and TRBJ2-7, with 9 bases matching TRBD1. The germline gives CDR1 LGHDT, CDR2 YNNKEL (reference sequence). V shed 2 bases and J 2 bases; nucleotides not matched to a gene: 4. CDR3 length equals 15 residues. The CDR3: CASSQRDRAPYEQYF. CDR3 coding DNA: TGTGCCAGCAGCCAACGGGACAGGGCACCCTACGAGCAGTACTTC.

This rearrangement joins TRBV12-3 or TRBV12-4 to TRBJ2-7; no reliable D call. V was pared by 4 bases and J by 3 bases, with 7 bases between. CDR3 length equals 12 residues. The CDR3 nucleotides read TGTGCCAGCAGTTCAGAAATCTACGAGCAGTACTTC. Protein: CASSSEIYEQYF.

In its sample, this clone was seen a few times. The gene calls are TRBV27 and TRBJ2-2; 7 nucleotides line up with TRBD1. This CDR3 spans 15 amino acids. The germline V gene encodes CDR1 MNHEY and CDR2 SMNVEV (reference sequence). J was trimmed by 5 bases and V by 2 bases; bases with no gene match: 5. CDR3 region: CASSLGQARTGELFF. The CDR3 bases are TGTGCCAGCAGTTTAGGACAGGCGAGGACCGGGGAGCTGTTTTTT.

This clone appeared a few times. The sample has other DNA sequences that encode this CDR3 too. V usage is TRBV30 and J usage is TRBJ1-5; D remains ambiguous. The ends were cut back, 0 bases at V and 2 bases at J, with 5 bases in the middle. The V gene's germline CDR1 is GTSNPN and CDR2 SVGIG (reference sequence). This CDR3 has 13 amino acids. CDR3 loop: CAWSVSGNQPQHF. The CDR3 DNA reads as TGTGCCTGGAGTGTATCTGGCAATCAGCCCCAGCATTTT.

This clone was seen only once. The rearrangement joins TRBV4-1 to TRBJ2-1; a weak D match, TRBD1 (6 bases). The germline CDR1 and CDR2 sequences are MGHRA and YSYEKL. This CDR3 has 17 amino acids. With 0 bases removed from V and 8 bases from J, the gap between germline ends came to 20 bases. CDR3 sequence (DNA): TGCGCCAGCAGCCAAGATGTTCGGCAGGGGATTAGGGATGAGCAGTTCTTC. Protein product: CASSQDVRQGIRDEQFF.

This rearrangement joins TRBV5-8 to TRBJ1-1, with D possibly TRBD1 on 5 matching bases. Germline CDR1 SGHTS, CDR2 YDEGEE. Trimming took off 3 bases at V and 10 bases at J, with 16 bases between the two ends. The CDR3 runs to 13 residues. The CDR3 here is CASSSMEGRVAFF. The DNA for the CDR3 is TGTGCCAGCAGCTCGATGGAGGGGAGGGTAGCTTTCTTT.

CDR3 loop: CAITIDKNNEQFF. The CDR3 nucleotides read TGTGCCATCACGATCGACAAAAACAATGAGCAGTTCTTC. The V gene is TRBV10-3, the J gene TRBJ2-1; D call uncertain. Trimming removed 7 bases from V and 5 bases from J, with 12 bases in between. Germline V gene sequence: CDR1 ENHRY, CDR2 SYGVKD. There are 13 residues in the CDR3.

V gene TRBV18 combines with J gene TRBJ1-3; perhaps TRBD1 as D (6 bases). The length of the CDR3 is 15 residues. V lost 0 bases, J lost 5 bases, and 11 bases lay in between. Per germline, CDR1 KGHSH and CDR2 LQKENI. The DNA for the CDR3 is TGTGCCAGCTCACCACCAGGGGGAAGTCGAAACACCATATATTTT. This translates into CASSPPGGSRNTIYF.

A single count supports this clone. V gene TRBV15 combines with J gene TRBJ1-2, with D hard to call. The CDR3 totals 16 residues. Germline V lookup: CDR1 LNHNV, CDR2 YYDKDF (reference sequence). The V and J ends lost 0 bases and 0 bases respectively, with 11 bases between them. The CDR3 loop reads CATSRDLGRTNYGYTF. The CDR3 nucleotides read TGTGCCACCAGCAGAGATCTGGGCAGAACTAACTATGGCTACACCTTC.

This clone is a singleton in its sample. The chain recombines TRBV18 with TRBJ1-5, with D unresolved. The CDR3 loop spans 14 amino acids. Germline V gives CDR1 KGHSH, CDR2 LQKENI. Trimming pared 3 bases from V and 2 bases from J, leaving 8 bases between. The CDR3 sequence is CASSPMKGNQPQHF. The CDR3, as DNA: TGTGCCAGCTCACCCATGAAGGGCAATCAGCCCCAGCATTTT.

The rearrangement links TRBV28 to TRBJ1-1, with a possible D match to TRBD1 (6 bases). Trimming pared 3 bases from V and 1 base from J, leaving 18 bases between. The germline V gene encodes CDR1 MDHEN and CDR2 SYDVKM. The CDR3 length is 17 residues. The CDR3 spells CASSLAIGGRGNTEAFF. The CDR3 DNA sequence: TGTGCCAGCAGTTTGGCTATCGGGGGGCGCGGGAACACTGAAGCTTTCTTT. The whole variable domain, filled in from reference TRBV28 and TRBJ1-1, reads DVKVTQSSRYLVKRTGEKVFLECVQDMDHENMFWYRQDPGLGLRLIYFSYDVKMKEKGDIPEGYSVSREKKERFSLILESASTNQTSMYLCASSLAIGGRGNTEAFFGQGTRLTVV.

This chain connects TRBV27 to TRBJ2-3; 13 nucleotides agree with TRBD2. Trimming cost V 5 bases and J 0 bases; bases outside gene matches: 5. The CDR3 loop spans 17 amino acids. Per the germline V gene, CDR1 is MNHEY and CDR2 is SMNVEV (reference sequence). The DNA of the CDR3 is TGTGCCAGCAGTGGGACTAGCGGGGCTACTAGCACAGATACGCAGTATTTT. Protein sequence: CASSGTSGATSTDTQYF.

The chain's CDR3 is CATSRDMGSNSPLHF. DNA of the CDR3: TGTGCCACCAGCAGAGATATGGGCAGCAATTCACCCCTCCACTTT. This chain joins TRBV15 and TRBJ1-6; D call uncertain. V lost 0 bases to trimming and J lost 7 bases, with 10 bases between them. The CDR3 loop spans 15 amino acids. Germline V gene data show CDR1 as LNHNV and CDR2 as YYDKDF (reference sequence).

The sample holds a few counts of this clone. This chain uses TRBV10-3 with TRBJ1-3; D is ambiguous. The CDR3 has 15 amino acids. Germline V CDR1 and CDR2: ENHRY, SYGVKD. Trimming removed 7 bases at V and 0 bases at J, with 13 bases between. The CDR3 coding sequence is TGTGCCATCACCCCGACAAACCCCTCTGGAAACACCATATATTTT. This codes for CAITPTNPSGNTIYF.

This sequence joins TRBV21-1 and TRBJ1-6; the DNA was not compared with TRBD1, the D call given in the table. TRBV21-1 represents a pseudogene. There are 18 residues in the CDR3. The CDR3: CASSKARLGDRAGSPLHF. Here the CDR3 DNA reads TGTGCCAGCAGCAAAGCGCGTTTGGGGGACAGGGCGGGTTCACCCCTCCACTTT.

V gene TRBV6-5 combines with J gene TRBJ1-1, with a possible D match to TRBD1 (6 bases). Germline V lookup: CDR1 MNHEY, CDR2 SVGAGI. V was shortened by 6 bases and J by 6 bases, with 11 bases between the two germline ends. The CDR3 sequence is 12 residues long. CDR3 coding DNA: TGTGCCAGCAGGTTATCAGGGGCTGAAGCTTTCTTT. Its protein product is CASRLSGAEAFF.

CDR3 nucleotide sequence: TGTGCCACCAGTGGGGAAAGAGATCAGCCCCAGCATTTT. Protein product: CATSGERDQPQHF. The chain has TRBV24-1 and TRBJ1-5; no definite D call. There are 13 residues in the CDR3. CDR1 and CDR2 (germline): KGHDR, SFDVKD. With 5 bases removed from V and 5 bases from J, the gap between germline ends came to 9 bases.

This clone was detected only once. The V gene is TRBV4-1, the J gene TRBJ2-2, with 7 bases matching TRBD1. Trimming at V came to 2 bases and at J to 2 bases, leaving 8 bases not matched to a gene. This CDR3 contains 17 residues. CDR1 and CDR2 from the germline V gene are MGHRA and YSYEKL. The CDR3, as DNA: TGCGCCAGCAGCCAATTTGCCGGACAGGCAAACACCGGGGAGCTGTTTTTT. Its translation is CASSQFAGQANTGELFF.

CDR3 sequence (DNA): TGCAGTGCTGAGGACCGGGCGGGCTACACCTTC. This translates into CSAEDRAGYTF. The V gene is TRBV20-1, the J gene TRBJ1-2; the D is unclear. Germline V CDR1 and CDR2: DFQATT, SNEGSKA (reference sequence). The CDR3 spans 11 residues. Trimming pared 5 bases from V and 8 bases from J, leaving 12 bases between.

This clone was seen just once. The rearrangement joins TRBV30 to TRBJ2-1, with 8 bases aligning to TRBD2. Trimming at V came to 2 bases and at J to 0 bases, leaving 12 bases not matched to a gene. The V gene's germline CDR1 is GTSNPN and CDR2 SVGIG (reference sequence). The CDR3 length is 18 residues. The CDR3 loop is CAWSPGRERGLSYNEQFF. Written as DNA, the CDR3 is TGTGCCTGGAGTCCCGGGCGGGAGCGGGGGCTCTCCTACAATGAGCAGTTCTTC.

The chain combines TRBV12-3 or TRBV12-4 with TRBJ2-1; D is undetermined. Between the trimmed V and J ends, which lost 2 bases and 11 bases, there was a span of 7 bases. The CDR3 is 11 residues long. CDR3 DNA: TGTGCCAGCAGTTTAAGGCAGCAGCAGTTCTTC. Encoded protein: CASSLRQQQFF.

The chain carries TRBV9 and TRBJ2-3, with D possibly matching TRBD1 (7 bases). V was trimmed by 4 bases and J by 3 bases, leaving 15 bases between them. The CDR3 consists of 15 residues. The V gene's germline CDR1 is SGDLS and CDR2 YYNGEE. As DNA, the CDR3 is TGTGCCAGCAGCCTACAGGGGACTTCGACAGATACGCAGTATTTT. Protein: CASSLQGTSTDTQYF. Full variable domain (outside the CDR3, taken from reference TRBV9 and TRBJ2-3): DSGVTQTPKHLITATGQRVTLRCSPRSGDLSVYWYQQSLDQGLQFLIQYYNGEERAKGNILERFSAQQFPDLHSELNLSSLELGDSALYFCASSLQGTSTDTQYFGPGTRLTVL.

This clone showed up just a few times. The V gene is TRBV30, the J gene TRBJ2-6; D uncertain. Trimming took off 1 base at V and 0 bases at J, with 10 bases between the two ends. Germline assignment: CDR1 GTSNPN and CDR2 SVGIG (reference sequence). The CDR3 is 16 residues long. CDR3 in DNA: TGTGCCTGGAGTGACCCGGAGACCTCTGGGGCCAACGTCCTGACTTTC. It encodes CAWSDPETSGANVLTF.

The chain uses TRBV7-9 and TRBJ1-1; D is unclear. This CDR3 contains 12 residues. Germline V CDR1 and CDR2: SEHNR, FQNEAQ (reference sequence). Trimming removed 5 bases from V and 2 bases from J, with 6 bases in between. CDR3 sequence: CASSPTNTEAFF. CDR3 DNA: TGTGCCAGCAGCCCGACAAACACTGAAGCTTTCTTT.

The genes are TRBV9 and TRBJ2-1, with 13 nucleotides matching TRBD2. This CDR3 has 15 amino acids. The germline gives CDR1 SGDLS, CDR2 YYNGEE. Trimming at V came to 2 bases and at J to 8 bases, leaving 4 bases not matched to a gene. DNA for the CDR3: TGTGCCAGCAGCGTGAGACTAGCGGGGGGCGATGAGCAGTTCTTC. This codes for CASSVRLAGGDEQFF.

Notes on this clone: Other nucleotide sequences in the sample specify the same CDR3. The rearrangement joins TRBV30 to TRBJ1-2; unclear D gene. Per the germline V gene, CDR1 is GTSNPN and CDR2 is SVGIG (reference sequence). The CDR3 sequence is 11 residues long. With 1 base removed from V and 7 bases from J, the gap between germline ends came to 7 bases. The CDR3: CAWSAGGGYTF. The CDR3 DNA sequence: TGTGCCTGGAGTGCAGGCGGTGGCTACACCTTC.

This chain joins TRBV9 and TRBJ2-1; possibly TRBD1 for D (6 bases). The V end lost 0 bases, the J end lost 3 bases, and 10 bases lay between the germline ends. Germline lookup yields CDR1 SGDLS and CDR2 YYNGEE. The CDR3 covers 15 residues. CDR3 region: CASSVVQGNYNEQFF. For the CDR3, the DNA is TGTGCCAGCAGCGTAGTACAGGGAAACTACAATGAGCAGTTCTTC.

This clone showed up just once. The rearrangement links TRBV15 to TRBJ2-3, with D tentatively TRBD1 (5 bases). V lost 5 bases and J lost 2, with 11 bases in between. This CDR3 is built from 14 residues. Looked up from germline, CDR1 is LNHNV and CDR2 is YYDKDF (reference sequence). The CDR3 sequence is CATSADSLTDTQYF. The CDR3 DNA follows: TGTGCCACCAGCGCAGACAGCCTCACAGATACGCAGTATTTT.